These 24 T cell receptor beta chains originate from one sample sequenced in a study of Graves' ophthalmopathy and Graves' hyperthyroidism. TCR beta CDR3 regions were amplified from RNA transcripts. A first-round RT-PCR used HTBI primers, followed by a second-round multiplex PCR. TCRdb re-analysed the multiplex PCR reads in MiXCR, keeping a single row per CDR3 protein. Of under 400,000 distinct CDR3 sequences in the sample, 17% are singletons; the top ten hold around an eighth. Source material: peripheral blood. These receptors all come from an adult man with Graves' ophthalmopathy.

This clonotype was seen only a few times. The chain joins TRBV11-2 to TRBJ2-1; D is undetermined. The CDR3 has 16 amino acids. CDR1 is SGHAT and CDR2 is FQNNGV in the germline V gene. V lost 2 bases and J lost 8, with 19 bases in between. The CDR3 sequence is CASSLKYRAQGDEQFF. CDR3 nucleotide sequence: TGTGCCAGCAGCTTAAAATACCGGGCCCAAGGTGATGAGCAGTTCTTC.

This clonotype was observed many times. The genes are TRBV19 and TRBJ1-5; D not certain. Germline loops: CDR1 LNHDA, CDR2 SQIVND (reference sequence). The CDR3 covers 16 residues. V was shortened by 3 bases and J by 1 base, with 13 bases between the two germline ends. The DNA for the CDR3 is TGTGCCAGTAGTATTGACCCCAGGCTAAGCAATCAGCCCCAGCATTTT. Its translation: CASSIDPRLSNQPQHF.

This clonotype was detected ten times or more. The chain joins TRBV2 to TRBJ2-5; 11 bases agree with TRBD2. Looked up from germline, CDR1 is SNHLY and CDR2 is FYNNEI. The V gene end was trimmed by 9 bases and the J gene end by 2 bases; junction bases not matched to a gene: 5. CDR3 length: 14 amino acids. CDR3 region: CASGTSGGQETQYF. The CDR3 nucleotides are TGTGCCAGTGGGACTAGCGGAGGGCAAGAGACCCAGTACTTC.

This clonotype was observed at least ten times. This chain's CDR3 is CSVKSGQINTEAFF. The DNA of the CDR3 is TGCAGTGTGAAGAGCGGCCAGATAAACACTGAAGCTTTCTTT. This chain uses TRBV20-1 with TRBJ1-1; D uncertain. CDR1 DFQATT and CDR2 SNEGSKA come from the germline V gene (reference sequence). CDR3 length equals 14 residues. Trimming pared 7 bases from V and 2 bases from J, leaving 17 bases between.

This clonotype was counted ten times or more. The CDR3, as DNA: TGCAGTGCTTTCCTGGGGACAGTGAATTCACCCCTCCACTTT. This codes for CSAFLGTVNSPLHF. The chain joins TRBV20-1 to TRBJ1-6, with 7 bases lining up with TRBD1. CDR1 and CDR2 (germline): DFQATT, SNEGSKA (reference sequence). The CDR3 runs 14 residues. V trimming: 5 bases; J trimming: 7 bases; junction bases outside the gene matches: 8.

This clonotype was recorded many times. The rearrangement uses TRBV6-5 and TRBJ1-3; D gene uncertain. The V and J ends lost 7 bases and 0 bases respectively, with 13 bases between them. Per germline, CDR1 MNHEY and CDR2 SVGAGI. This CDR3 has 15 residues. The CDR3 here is CASISRGTSGNTIYF. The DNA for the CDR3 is TGTGCCAGCATTTCCCGGGGAACCTCTGGAAACACCATATATTTT.

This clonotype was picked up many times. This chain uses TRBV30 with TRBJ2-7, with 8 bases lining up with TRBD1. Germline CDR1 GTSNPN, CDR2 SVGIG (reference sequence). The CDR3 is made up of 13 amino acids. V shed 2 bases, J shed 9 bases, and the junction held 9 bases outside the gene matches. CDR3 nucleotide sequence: TGTGCCTGGAGTAGGGACAGGTTCTCGGGGCAGTACTTC. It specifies CAWSRDRFSGQYF. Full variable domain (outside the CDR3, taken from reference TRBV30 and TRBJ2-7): SQTIHQWPATLVQPVGSPLSLECTVEGTSNPNLYWYRQAAGRGLQLLFYSVGIGQISSEVPQNLSASRPQDRQFILSSKKLLLSDSGFYLCAWSRDRFSGQYFGPGTRLTVT.

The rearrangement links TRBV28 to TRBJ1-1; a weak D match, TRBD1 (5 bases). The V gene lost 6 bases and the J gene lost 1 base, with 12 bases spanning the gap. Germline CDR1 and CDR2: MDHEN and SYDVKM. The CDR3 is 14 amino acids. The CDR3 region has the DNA TGTGCCAGCAGGCGGGACGACTGGAACACTGAAGCTTTCTTT. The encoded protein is CASRRDDWNTEAFF.

CDR3 sequence reads: CSARPGAGRQETQYF. The CDR3 coding sequence is TGCAGTGCTAGACCGGGGGCGGGGAGGCAAGAGACCCAGTACTTC. This chain links TRBV20-1 with TRBJ2-5; D is tentatively TRBD1 or TRBD2 (6 bases each). The V end was cut by 2 bases, the J end by 2 bases, with 15 bases between. The CDR3 contains 15 residues. Germline assignment: CDR1 DFQATT and CDR2 SNEGSKA (reference sequence).

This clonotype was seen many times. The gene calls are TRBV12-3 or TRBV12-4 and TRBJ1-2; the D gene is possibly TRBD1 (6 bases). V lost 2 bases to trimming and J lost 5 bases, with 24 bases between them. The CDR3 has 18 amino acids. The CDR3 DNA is TGTGCCAGCAGTTTAAAGGTTCGGGTACAGGGCCAAAATTATGGCTACACCTTC. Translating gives CASSLKVRVQGQNYGYTF.

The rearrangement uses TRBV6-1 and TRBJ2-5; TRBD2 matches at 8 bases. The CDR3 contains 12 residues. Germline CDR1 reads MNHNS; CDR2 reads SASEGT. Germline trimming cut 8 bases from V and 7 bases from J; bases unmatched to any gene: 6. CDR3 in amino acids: CASSSGRATQYF. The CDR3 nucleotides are TGTGCCAGCTCTAGCGGGCGGGCGACCCAGTACTTC.

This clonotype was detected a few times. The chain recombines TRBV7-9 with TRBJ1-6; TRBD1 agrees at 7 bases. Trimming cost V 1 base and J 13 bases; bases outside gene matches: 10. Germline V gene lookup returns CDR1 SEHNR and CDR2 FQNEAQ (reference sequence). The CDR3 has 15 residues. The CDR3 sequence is CASSLVLGTETPLHF. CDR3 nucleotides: TGTGCCAGCAGCTTAGTTCTCGGGACAGAGACCCCCCTCCACTTT.

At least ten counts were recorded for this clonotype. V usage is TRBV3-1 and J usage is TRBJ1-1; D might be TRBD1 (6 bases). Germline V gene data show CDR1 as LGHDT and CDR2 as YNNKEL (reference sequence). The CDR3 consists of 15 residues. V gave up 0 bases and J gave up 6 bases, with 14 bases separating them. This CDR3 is CASSQEGGVVPEAFF. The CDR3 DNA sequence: TGTGCCAGCAGCCAAGAAGGGGGGGTTGTCCCTGAAGCTTTCTTT.

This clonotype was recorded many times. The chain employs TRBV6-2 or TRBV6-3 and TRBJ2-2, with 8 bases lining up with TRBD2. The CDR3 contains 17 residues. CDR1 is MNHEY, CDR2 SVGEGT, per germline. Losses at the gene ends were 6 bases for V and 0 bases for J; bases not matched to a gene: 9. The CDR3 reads CASRAAGLGPNTGELFF. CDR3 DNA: TGTGCCAGCAGAGCCGCGGGACTAGGACCGAACACCGGGGAGCTGTTTTTT.

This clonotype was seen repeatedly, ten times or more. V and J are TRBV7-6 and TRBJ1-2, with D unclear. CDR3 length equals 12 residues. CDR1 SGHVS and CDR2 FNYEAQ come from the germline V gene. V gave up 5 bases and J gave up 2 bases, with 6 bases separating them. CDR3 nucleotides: TGTGCCAGCAGCCGTAACAACTATGGCTACACCTTC. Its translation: CASSRNNYGYTF.

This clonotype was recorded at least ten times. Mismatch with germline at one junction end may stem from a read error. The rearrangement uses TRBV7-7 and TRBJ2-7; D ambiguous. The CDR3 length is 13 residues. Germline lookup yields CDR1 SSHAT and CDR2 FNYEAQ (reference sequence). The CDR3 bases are TGTGCTAGCAGCTTAGACGCGAACTACGAGCAGTACTTC. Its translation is CASSLDANYEQYF. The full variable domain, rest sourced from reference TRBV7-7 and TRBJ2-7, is GAGVSQSPRYKVTKRGQDVTLRCDPISSHATLYWYQQALGQGPEFLTYFNYEAQPDKSGLPSDRFSAERPEGSISTLTIQRTEQRDSAMYRCASSLDANYEQYFGPGTRLTVT.

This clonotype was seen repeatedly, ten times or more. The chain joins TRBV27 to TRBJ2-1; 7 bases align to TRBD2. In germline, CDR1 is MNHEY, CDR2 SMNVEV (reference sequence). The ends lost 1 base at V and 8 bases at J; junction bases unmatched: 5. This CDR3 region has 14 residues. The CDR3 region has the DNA TGTGCCAGCAGTTTATTCGCGGGGGAGCATGAGCAGTTCTTC. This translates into CASSLFAGEHEQFF.

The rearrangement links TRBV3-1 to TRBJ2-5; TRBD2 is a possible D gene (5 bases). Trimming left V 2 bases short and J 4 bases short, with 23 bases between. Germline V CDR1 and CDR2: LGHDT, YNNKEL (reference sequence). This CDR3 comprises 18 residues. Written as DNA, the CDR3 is TGTGCCAGCAGCCAACCCGATGGGAGTGATCGTCTCCCAGAGACCCAGTACTTC. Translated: CASSQPDGSDRLPETQYF.

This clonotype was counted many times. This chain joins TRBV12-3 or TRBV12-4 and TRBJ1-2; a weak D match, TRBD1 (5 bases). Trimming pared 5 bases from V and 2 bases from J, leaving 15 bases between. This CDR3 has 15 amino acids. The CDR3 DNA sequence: TGTGCCAGCAGTGTAAGGGGCCTGGCGAACTATGGCTACACCTTC. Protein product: CASSVRGLANYGYTF.

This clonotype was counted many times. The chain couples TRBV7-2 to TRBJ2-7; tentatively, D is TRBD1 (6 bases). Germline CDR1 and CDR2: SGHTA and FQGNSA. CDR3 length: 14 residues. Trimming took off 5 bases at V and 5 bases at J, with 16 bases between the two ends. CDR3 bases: TGTGCCAGCAGCCCTACAGGGTACAGCGACGAGCAGTACTTC. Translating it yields CASSPTGYSDEQYF.

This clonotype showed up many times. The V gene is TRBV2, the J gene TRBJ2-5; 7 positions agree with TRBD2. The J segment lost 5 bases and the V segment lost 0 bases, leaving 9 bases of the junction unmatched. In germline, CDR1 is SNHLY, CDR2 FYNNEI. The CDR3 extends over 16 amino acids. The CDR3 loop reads CASSEARESSLETQYF. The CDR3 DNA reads TGTGCCAGCAGTGAAGCGCGGGAGTCCTCCCTGGAGACCCAGTACTTC.

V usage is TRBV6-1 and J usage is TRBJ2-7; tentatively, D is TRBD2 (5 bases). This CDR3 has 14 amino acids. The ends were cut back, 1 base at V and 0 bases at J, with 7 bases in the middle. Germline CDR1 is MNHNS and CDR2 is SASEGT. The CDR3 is CASSEEGSSYEQYF. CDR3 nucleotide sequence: TGTGCCAGCAGTGAAGAAGGGAGCTCCTACGAGCAGTACTTC.

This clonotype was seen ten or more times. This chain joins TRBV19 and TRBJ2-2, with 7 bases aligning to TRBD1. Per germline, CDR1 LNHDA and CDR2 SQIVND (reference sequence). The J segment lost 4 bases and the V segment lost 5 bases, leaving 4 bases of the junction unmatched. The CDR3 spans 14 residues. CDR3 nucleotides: TGTGCCAGTAGTCCGACAGGGAGCACCGGGGAGCTGTTTTTT. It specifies CASSPTGSTGELFF.

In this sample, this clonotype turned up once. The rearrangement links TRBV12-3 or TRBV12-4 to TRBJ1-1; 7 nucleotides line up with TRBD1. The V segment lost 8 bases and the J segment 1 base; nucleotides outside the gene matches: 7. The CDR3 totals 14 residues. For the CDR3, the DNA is TGTGCCAGCGGACTCCGGGACAGGAACACTGAAGCTTTCTTT. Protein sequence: CASGLRDRNTEAFF.